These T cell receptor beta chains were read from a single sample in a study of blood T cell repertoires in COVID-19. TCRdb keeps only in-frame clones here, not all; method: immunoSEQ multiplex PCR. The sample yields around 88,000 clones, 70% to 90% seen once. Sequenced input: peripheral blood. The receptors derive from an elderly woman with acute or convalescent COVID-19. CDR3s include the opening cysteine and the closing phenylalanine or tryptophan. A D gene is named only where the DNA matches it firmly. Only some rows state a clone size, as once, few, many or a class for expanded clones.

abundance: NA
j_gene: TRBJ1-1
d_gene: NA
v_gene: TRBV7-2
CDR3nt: TGTGCCAGCAGCTTAACATGGGGCCGTGAAGCTTTCTTT
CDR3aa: CASSLTWGREAFF

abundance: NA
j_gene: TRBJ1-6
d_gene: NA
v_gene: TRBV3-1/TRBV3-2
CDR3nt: TGTGCCAGCAGCCAAGGCCACACTAATTCACCCCTCCACTTT
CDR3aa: CASSQGHTNSPLHF

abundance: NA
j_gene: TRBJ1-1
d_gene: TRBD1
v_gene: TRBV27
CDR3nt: TGTGCCAGCAGTTCGACAGGGGTAGCTTTCTTT
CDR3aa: CASSSTGVAFF

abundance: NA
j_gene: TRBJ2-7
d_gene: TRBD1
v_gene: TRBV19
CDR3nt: TGTGCCAGAGAGACCCAGGGGGCGGTCCCCTACGAGCAGTACTTC
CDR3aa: CARETQGAVPYEQYF

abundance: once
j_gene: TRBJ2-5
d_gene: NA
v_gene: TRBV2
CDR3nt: TGTGCCAGCAGTGAAGCCCTTGGGGGGGCAGGGGAGACCCAGTACTTC
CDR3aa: CASSEALGGAGETQYF

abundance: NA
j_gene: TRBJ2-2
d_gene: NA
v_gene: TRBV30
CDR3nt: TGTGCCTGGACGAGCACCGGGGAGCTGTTTTTT
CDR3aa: CAWTSTGELFF

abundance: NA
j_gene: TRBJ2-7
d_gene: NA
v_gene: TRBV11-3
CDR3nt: TGTGCCAGCAGCTTATCAAGCGAAAGCTACGAGCAGTACTTC
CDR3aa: CASSLSSESYEQYF

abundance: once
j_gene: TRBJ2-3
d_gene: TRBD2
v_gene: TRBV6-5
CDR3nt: TGTGCCAGCAGTCTAGCGGGAGTAAAAGATACGCAGTATTTT
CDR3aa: CASSLAGVKDTQYF

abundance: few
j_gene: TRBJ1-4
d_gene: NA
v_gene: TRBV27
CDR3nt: TGTGCCAGCAGGGGGCTTGAAAAACTGTTTTTT
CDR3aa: CASRGLEKLFF

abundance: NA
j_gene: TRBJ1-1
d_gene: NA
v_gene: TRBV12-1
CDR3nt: TGTGCCAGCAGCAAAAGAGACCGGGAACCTGACGCTGAAGCTTTCTTT
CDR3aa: CASSKRDREPDAEAFF

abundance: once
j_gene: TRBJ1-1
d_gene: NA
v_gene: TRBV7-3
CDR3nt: TGTGCCAGCAGATCGTCGGGGAACACTGAAGCTTTCTTT
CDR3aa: CASRSSGNTEAFF

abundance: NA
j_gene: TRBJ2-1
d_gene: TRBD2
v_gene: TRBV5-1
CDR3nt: TGCGCCAGCAGCTTGCTGACTAGCGGGGGGCGTAACAATGAGCAGTTCTTC
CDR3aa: CASSLLTSGGRNNEQFF

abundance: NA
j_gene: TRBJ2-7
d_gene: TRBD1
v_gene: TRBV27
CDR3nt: TGTGCCAGCAGCCGCGGGACAGGCTCCTACGAGCAGTACTTC
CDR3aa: CASSRGTGSYEQYF

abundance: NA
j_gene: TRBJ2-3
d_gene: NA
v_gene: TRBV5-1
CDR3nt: TGCGCCAGCAGCTCGACGGGACACGGCACAGATACGCAGTATTTT
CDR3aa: CASSSTGHGTDTQYF

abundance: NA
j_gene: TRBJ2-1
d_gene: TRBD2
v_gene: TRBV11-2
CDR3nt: TGTGCCAGCGGGACTAGCTGGGGGGATGAGCAGTTCTTC
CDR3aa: CASGTSWGDEQFF

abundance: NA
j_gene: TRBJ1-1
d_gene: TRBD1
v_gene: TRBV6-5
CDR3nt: TGTGCCAGCAGGCGGGACAGCGGATACACTGAAGCTTTCTTT
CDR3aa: CASRRDSGYTEAFF

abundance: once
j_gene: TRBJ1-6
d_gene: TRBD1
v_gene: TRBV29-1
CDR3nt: TGCAGCGTTGCCGGGACAGGGGAATCACCCCTCCACTTT
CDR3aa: CSVAGTGESPLHF

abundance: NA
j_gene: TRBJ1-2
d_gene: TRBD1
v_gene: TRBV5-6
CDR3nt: TGTGCCAGCAGATGGACAGGGGGAGACTATGGCTACACCTTC
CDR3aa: CASRWTGGDYGYTF

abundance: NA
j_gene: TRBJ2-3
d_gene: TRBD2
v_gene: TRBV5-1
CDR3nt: TGCGCCAGCAGCCCCCGCCACACAAGCGGGAGAGGGGCAGATACGCAGTATTTT
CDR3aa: CASSPRHTSGRGADTQYF

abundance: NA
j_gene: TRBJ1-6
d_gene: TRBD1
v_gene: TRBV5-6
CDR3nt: TGTGCCAGCAGCTTGGGAGGACAGGGCGCACCCCTCCACTTT
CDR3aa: CASSLGGQGAPLHF

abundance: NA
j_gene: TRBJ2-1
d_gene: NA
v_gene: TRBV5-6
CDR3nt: TGTGCCAGCACCCTGTGGTTTCGGGACAATGAGCAGTTCTTC
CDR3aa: CASTLWFRDNEQFF

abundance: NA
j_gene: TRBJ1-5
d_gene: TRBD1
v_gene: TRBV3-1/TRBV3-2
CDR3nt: TGTGCCAGCAGCCAAAGGGACAGGGGGCGAAATCAGCCCCAGCATTTT
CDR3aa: CASSQRDRGRNQPQHF

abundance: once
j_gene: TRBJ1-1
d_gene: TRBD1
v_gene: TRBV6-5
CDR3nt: TGTGCCAGCAGTTGGACAGGGGGCGCGAAGGCTTTCTTT
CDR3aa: CASSWTGGAKAFF

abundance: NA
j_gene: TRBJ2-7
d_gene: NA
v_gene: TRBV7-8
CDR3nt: TGTGCCAGCAGCCCTTTTCTCGAGCAGTACTTC
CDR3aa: CASSPFLEQYF

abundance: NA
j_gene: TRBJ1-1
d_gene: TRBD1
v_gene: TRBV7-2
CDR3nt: TGTGCCAGCAGCAGACAGGGGGCGCAAACTGAAGCTTTCTTT
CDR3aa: CASSRQGAQTEAFF

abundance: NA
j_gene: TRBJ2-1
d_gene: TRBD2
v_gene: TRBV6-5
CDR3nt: TGTGCCAGCAGACCGGGGGGGGGACACCACAATGAGCAGTTCTTC
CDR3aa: CASRPGGGHHNEQFF

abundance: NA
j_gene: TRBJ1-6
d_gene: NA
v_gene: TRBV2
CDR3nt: TGTGCCAGCAGTGACCCGGGACACTATAATTCACCCCTCCACTTT
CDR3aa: CASSDPGHYNSPLHF

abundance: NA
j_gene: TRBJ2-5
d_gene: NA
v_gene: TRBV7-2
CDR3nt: TGTGCCAGCAGCTATCAGGGGTCCCAAGGGGAGACCCAGTACTTC
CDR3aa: CASSYQGSQGETQYF

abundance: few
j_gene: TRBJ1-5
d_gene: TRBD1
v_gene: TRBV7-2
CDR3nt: TGTGCCAGCAGCTTACTAGGGACAGGGAATCAGCCCCAGCATTTT
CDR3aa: CASSLLGTGNQPQHF

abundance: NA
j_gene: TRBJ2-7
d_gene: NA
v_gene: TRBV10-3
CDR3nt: TGTGCCATCAGTGAGTCGCCGGTAGCGGCGTACCCCTACGAGCAGTACTTC
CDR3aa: CAISESPVAAYPYEQYF

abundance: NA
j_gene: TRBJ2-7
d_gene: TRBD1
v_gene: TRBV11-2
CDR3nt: TGTGCCAGCAGCCCGACCCTCGGGACAGCATCCTACGAGCAGTACTTC
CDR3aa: CASSPTLGTASYEQYF

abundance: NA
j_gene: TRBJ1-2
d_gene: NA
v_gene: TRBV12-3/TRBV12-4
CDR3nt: TGTGCCAGCAGTTTGGGGGGAGGCTATGGCTACACCTTC
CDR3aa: CASSLGGGYGYTF

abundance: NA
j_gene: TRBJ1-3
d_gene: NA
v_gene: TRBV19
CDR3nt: TGTGCCAGTAGCACAGTCGGCGGAAACACCATATATTTT
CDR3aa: CASSTVGGNTIYF

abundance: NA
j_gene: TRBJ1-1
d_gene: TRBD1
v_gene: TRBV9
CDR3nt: TGTGCCAGCAGCCCAAGGACAGGGAACACTGAAGCTTTCTTT
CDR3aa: CASSPRTGNTEAFF

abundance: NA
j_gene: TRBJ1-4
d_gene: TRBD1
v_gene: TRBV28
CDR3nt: TGTGCCAGCAGTTTTGACAGGGTAGTAGAAAAACTGTTTTTT
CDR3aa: CASSFDRVVEKLFF